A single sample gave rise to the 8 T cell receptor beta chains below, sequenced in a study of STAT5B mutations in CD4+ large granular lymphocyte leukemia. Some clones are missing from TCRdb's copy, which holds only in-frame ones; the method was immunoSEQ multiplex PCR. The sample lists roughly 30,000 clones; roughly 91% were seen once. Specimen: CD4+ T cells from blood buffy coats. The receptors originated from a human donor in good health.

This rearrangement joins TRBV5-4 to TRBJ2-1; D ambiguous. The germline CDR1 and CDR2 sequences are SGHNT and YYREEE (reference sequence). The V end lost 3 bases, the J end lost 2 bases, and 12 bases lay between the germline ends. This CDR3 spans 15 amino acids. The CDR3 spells CASSSDFLPYNEQFF. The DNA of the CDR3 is TGTGCCAGCAGCTCCGACTTTCTCCCCTACAATGAGCAGTTCTTC.

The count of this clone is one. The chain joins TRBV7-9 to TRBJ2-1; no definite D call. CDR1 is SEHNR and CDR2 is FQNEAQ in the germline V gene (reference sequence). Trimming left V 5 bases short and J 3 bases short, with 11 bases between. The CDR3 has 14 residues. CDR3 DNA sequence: TGTGCCAGCAGCCTCGGCGGCAGCTACAATGAGCAGTTCTTC. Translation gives CASSLGGSYNEQFF.

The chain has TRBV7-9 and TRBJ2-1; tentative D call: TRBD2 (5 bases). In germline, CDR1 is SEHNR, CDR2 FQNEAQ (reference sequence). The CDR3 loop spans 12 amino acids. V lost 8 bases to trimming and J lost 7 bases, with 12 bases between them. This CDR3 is CASDGIGNEQFF. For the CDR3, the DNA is TGTGCCAGCGACGGGATAGGGAATGAGCAGTTCTTC.

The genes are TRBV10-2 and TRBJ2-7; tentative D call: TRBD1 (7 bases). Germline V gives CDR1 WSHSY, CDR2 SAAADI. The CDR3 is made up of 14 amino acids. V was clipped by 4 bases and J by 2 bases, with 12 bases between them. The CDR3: CASSGSGGPYEQYF. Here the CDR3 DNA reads TGCGCCAGCAGTGGGTCAGGGGGGCCCTACGAGCAGTACTTC.

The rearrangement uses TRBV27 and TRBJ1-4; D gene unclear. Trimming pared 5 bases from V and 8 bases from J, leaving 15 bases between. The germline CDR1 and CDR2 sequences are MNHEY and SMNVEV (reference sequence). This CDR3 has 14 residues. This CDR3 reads CASSRIGPGEKLFF. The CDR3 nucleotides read TGTGCCAGCAGTAGAATCGGTCCAGGCGAAAAACTGTTTTTT.

CDR3 sequence: CASSLSPGERDTQYF. The CDR3 DNA reads as TGTGCCAGCAGCTTAAGTCCAGGGGAGAGAGATACGCAGTATTTT. This sequence joins TRBV7-3 and TRBJ2-3; possibly TRBD1 for D (6 bases). Per germline, CDR1 SGHTA and CDR2 FQGTGA. V was cut by 1 base and J by 5 bases, with 13 bases left in between. This CDR3 has 15 amino acids.

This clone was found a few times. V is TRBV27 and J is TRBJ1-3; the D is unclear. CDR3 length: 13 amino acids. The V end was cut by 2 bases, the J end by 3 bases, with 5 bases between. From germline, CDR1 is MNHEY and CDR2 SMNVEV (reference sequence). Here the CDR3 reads CASSLGRGNTIYF. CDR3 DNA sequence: TGTGCCAGCAGTTTAGGACGTGGAAACACCATATATTTT.

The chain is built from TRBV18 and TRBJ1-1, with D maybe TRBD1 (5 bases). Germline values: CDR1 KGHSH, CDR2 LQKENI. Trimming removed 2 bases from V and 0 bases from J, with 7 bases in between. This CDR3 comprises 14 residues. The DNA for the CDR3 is TGTGCCAGCTCACCAGGGGCAGTGAACACTGAAGCTTTCTTT. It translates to CASSPGAVNTEAFF.